This is a list of T cell receptor beta chains from one sample in a study of T cell responses to AZD1222 COVID-19 vaccine. Assay: immunoSEQ multiplex PCR; the TCRdb copy retains only in-frame clones and omits some. The sample contains around 140,000 clones, approximately 93% of which appear only once. The specimen was peripheral blood, collected on day 0 of AZD1222 vaccination. These receptors all stem from an adult in good health. Both conserved end residues are part of each CDR3. The order of the fields is CDR3 protein, CDR3 DNA, V gene, D gene, J gene, clone size. D genes are given only for firm matches. Clone size is shown for a subset of rows, as once, few, many or a class of expanded clone.

cdr3_aa: CASTPRQGYGYTF
cdr3_nt: TGTGCCAGTACCCCACGACAGGGCTATGGCTACACCTTC
v_call: TRBV19
d_call: TRBD1
j_call: TRBJ1-2
clone_size: .

cdr3_aa: CAWREEGTLRDIQYF
cdr3_nt: TGTGCCTGGAGAGAGGAGGGGACCCTCAGGGACATTCAGTACTTC
v_call: TRBV30
d_call: .
j_call: TRBJ2-4
clone_size: .

cdr3_aa: CAWSRGTGRTGELFF
cdr3_nt: TGTGCCTGGAGCCGCGGGACAGGGAGGACCGGGGAGCTGTTTTTT
v_call: TRBV30
d_call: TRBD1
j_call: TRBJ2-2
clone_size: .

cdr3_aa: CAWSLTDTGELFF
cdr3_nt: TGTGCCTGGAGTTTAACTGACACCGGGGAGCTGTTTTTT
v_call: TRBV30
d_call: .
j_call: TRBJ2-2
clone_size: once

cdr3_aa: CASSLVGGPTNTEAFF
cdr3_nt: TGTGCCAGCAGCTTAGTCGGCGGACCAACGAACACTGAAGCTTTCTTT
v_call: TRBV7-2
d_call: .
j_call: TRBJ1-1
clone_size: once

cdr3_aa: CASSFRAGAFAGTQYF
cdr3_nt: TGTGCCAGCAGTTTCCGGGCGGGGGCGTTTGCAGGGACCCAGTACTTC
v_call: TRBV28
d_call: .
j_call: TRBJ2-5
clone_size: once

cdr3_aa: CASIFGRRVEDTQYF
cdr3_nt: TGTGCCAGCATATTTGGTCGGAGGGTAGAAGATACGCAGTATTTT
v_call: TRBV2
d_call: .
j_call: TRBJ2-3
clone_size: .

cdr3_aa: CASSLQGQGRNYGYTF
cdr3_nt: TGTGCCAGCAGCTTACAAGGACAGGGTAGAAACTATGGCTACACCTTC
v_call: TRBV11-3
d_call: TRBD1
j_call: TRBJ1-2
clone_size: .

cdr3_aa: CATSSWDATNEKLFF
cdr3_nt: TGTGCCACCAGCAGTTGGGATGCAACTAATGAAAAACTGTTTTTT
v_call: TRBV15
d_call: .
j_call: TRBJ1-4
clone_size: .

cdr3_aa: CASSQTRFTEAFF
cdr3_nt: TGTGCCAGCAGCCAAACCCGGTTTACTGAAGCTTTCTTT
v_call: TRBV3-1/TRBV3-2
d_call: .
j_call: TRBJ1-1
clone_size: .

cdr3_aa: CATSDGGTDTQYF
cdr3_nt: TGTGCCACCAGTGATGGGGGCACAGATACGCAGTATTTT
v_call: TRBV24-1
d_call: .
j_call: TRBJ2-3
clone_size: .

cdr3_aa: CASSRDSIIYGYTF
cdr3_nt: TGCGCCAGCAGCCGGGACAGCATAATCTATGGCTACACCTTC
v_call: TRBV5-1
d_call: TRBD1
j_call: TRBJ1-2
clone_size: .

cdr3_aa: CASSLNVSLVSGELFF
cdr3_nt: TGTGCCAGCAGCTTAAATGTGTCGTTAGTATCTGGGGAGCTGTTTTTT
v_call: TRBV7-6
d_call: .
j_call: TRBJ2-2
clone_size: .

cdr3_aa: CASSKLGGGNQPQHF
cdr3_nt: TGTGCCAGCAGCAAACTAGGGGGCGGGAATCAGCCCCAGCATTTT
v_call: TRBV6-5
d_call: TRBD1
j_call: TRBJ1-5
clone_size: .

cdr3_aa: CAWDRDGEQFF
cdr3_nt: TGTGCCTGGGACAGGGATGGTGAGCAGTTCTTC
v_call: TRBV30
d_call: TRBD1
j_call: TRBJ2-1
clone_size: .

cdr3_aa: CASSLWDRANTEAFF
cdr3_nt: TGTGCCAGCAGTTTATGGGACAGGGCAAACACTGAAGCTTTCTTT
v_call: TRBV28
d_call: TRBD1
j_call: TRBJ1-1
clone_size: .

cdr3_aa: CASSLGWTSGGDTQYF
cdr3_nt: TGTGCCAGCAGCTTGGGATGGACTAGCGGGGGAGATACGCAGTATTTT
v_call: TRBV5-5
d_call: TRBD2
j_call: TRBJ2-3
clone_size: .

cdr3_aa: CASSPGQGGNQPQHF
cdr3_nt: TGTGCCAGCAGTCCGGGACAGGGAGGCAATCAGCCCCAGCATTTT
v_call: TRBV6-4
d_call: TRBD1
j_call: TRBJ1-5
clone_size: .

cdr3_aa: CASSLRQGSYNEQFF
cdr3_nt: TGTGCCAGCAGCTTAAGACAGGGCTCCTACAATGAGCAGTTCTTC
v_call: TRBV11-2
d_call: TRBD1
j_call: TRBJ2-1
clone_size: .

cdr3_aa: CASSQASSGRPADKNIQYF
cdr3_nt: TGCGCCAGCAGCCAAGCTTCTAGCGGGAGGCCGGCCGACAAAAACATTCAGTACTTC
v_call: TRBV4-3
d_call: TRBD2
j_call: TRBJ2-4
clone_size: .

cdr3_aa: CATSRSRGTNYGYTF
cdr3_nt: TGTGCCACCAGCAGATCCAGGGGGACTAACTATGGCTACACCTTC
v_call: TRBV15
d_call: TRBD1
j_call: TRBJ1-2
clone_size: .

cdr3_aa: CASSQERENTEAFF
cdr3_nt: TGTGCCAGCAGCCAGGAGCGGGAGAACACTGAAGCTTTCTTT
v_call: TRBV7-3
d_call: .
j_call: TRBJ1-1
clone_size: .

cdr3_aa: CASSPLRTSAYEQYF
cdr3_nt: TGTGCCAGCAGCCCACTCCGGACTAGCGCCTACGAGCAGTACTTC
v_call: TRBV11-1
d_call: TRBD2
j_call: TRBJ2-7
clone_size: .

cdr3_aa: CAWSVVGGNTEAFF
cdr3_nt: TGTGCCTGGAGTGTAGTAGGGGGGAACACTGAAGCTTTCTTT
v_call: TRBV30
d_call: .
j_call: TRBJ1-1
clone_size: once

cdr3_aa: CASSPALKKLFF
cdr3_nt: TGTGCCAGCTCACCAGCCCTGAAAAAACTGTTTTTT
v_call: TRBV18
d_call: .
j_call: TRBJ1-4
clone_size: .

cdr3_aa: CASSEAPGGTGHSGNTIYF
cdr3_nt: TGCGCCAGCAGTGAAGCCCCAGGTGGGACAGGTCATTCTGGAAACACCATATATTTT
v_call: TRBV10-2
d_call: TRBD1
j_call: TRBJ1-3
clone_size: .

cdr3_aa: CASSAQPRVLGNTIYF
cdr3_nt: TGTGCCAGCAGCGCACAACCCAGGGTTTTAGGAAACACCATATATTTT
v_call: TRBV9
d_call: .
j_call: TRBJ1-3
clone_size: .

cdr3_aa: CASSGLPGTGIYEQYF
cdr3_nt: TGTGCCAGTAGTGGGTTACCCGGGACCGGAATTTACGAGCAGTACTTC
v_call: TRBV19
d_call: .
j_call: TRBJ2-7
clone_size: .

cdr3_aa: CASSSLGGGSPLHF
cdr3_nt: TGTGCCAGCAGTTCCCTGGGGGGGGGCTCACCCCTCCACTTT
v_call: TRBV2
d_call: .
j_call: TRBJ1-6
clone_size: few

cdr3_aa: CSAGDRGGEKLFF
cdr3_nt: TGCAGCGCTGGCGACAGGGGGGGTGAAAAACTGTTTTTT
v_call: TRBV29-1
d_call: TRBD1
j_call: TRBJ1-4
clone_size: .

cdr3_aa: CASSYGGSSLTQYF
cdr3_nt: TGTGCCAGCAGTTACGGGGGTTCGTCGTTGACCCAGTACTTC
v_call: TRBV6-2/TRBV6-3
d_call: .
j_call: TRBJ2-5
clone_size: once

cdr3_aa: CASSLMAGVSETQYF
cdr3_nt: TGTGCCAGCAGCTTAATGGCGGGAGTGTCAGAGACCCAGTACTTC
v_call: TRBV7-2
d_call: TRBD2
j_call: TRBJ2-5
clone_size: .

cdr3_aa: CASSETGGSGNTIYF
cdr3_nt: TGTGCCAGTTCTGAAACAGGGGGCTCTGGAAACACCATATATTTT
v_call: TRBV19
d_call: TRBD1
j_call: TRBJ1-3
clone_size: .

cdr3_aa: CASRPHPGLLYEQYF
cdr3_nt: TGTGCCAGCAGGCCTCACCCGGGACTACTCTACGAGCAGTACTTC
v_call: TRBV28
d_call: TRBD2
j_call: TRBJ2-7
clone_size: .

cdr3_aa: CAWGANDREQYF
cdr3_nt: TGTGCCTGGGGGGCGAATGACCGCGAGCAGTACTTC
v_call: TRBV30
d_call: .
j_call: TRBJ2-7
clone_size: .

cdr3_aa: CASSQALEGIGEQFF
cdr3_nt: TGTGCCAGCAGCCAAGCGTTGGAGGGGATAGGCGAGCAGTTCTTC
v_call: TRBV4-2
d_call: .
j_call: TRBJ2-1
clone_size: .

cdr3_aa: CASSGGTPSTDTQYF
cdr3_nt: TGTGCCAGCAGCGGGGGGACCCCTAGCACAGATACGCAGTATTTT
v_call: TRBV9
d_call: .
j_call: TRBJ2-3
clone_size: .

cdr3_aa: CASSATNRGGPQHF
cdr3_nt: TGTGCCAGCAGTGCAACCAATAGGGGTGGGCCCCAGCATTTT
v_call: TRBV27
d_call: .
j_call: TRBJ1-5
clone_size: .

cdr3_aa: CASSMGQGLTAGELFF
cdr3_nt: TGCGCCAGCAGCATGGGACAGGGCCTTACCGCCGGGGAGCTGTTTTTT
v_call: TRBV5-1
d_call: TRBD1
j_call: TRBJ2-2
clone_size: once

cdr3_aa: CASSPQGGPPPYNEQFF
cdr3_nt: TGTGCCAGCAGCCCGCAAGGAGGGCCGCCGCCCTACAATGAGCAGTTCTTC
v_call: TRBV14
d_call: .
j_call: TRBJ2-1
clone_size: .

cdr3_aa: CAAGQAIFGYTF
cdr3_nt: TGTGCCGCGGGACAGGCCATCTTCGGCTACACCTTC
v_call: TRBV19
d_call: TRBD1
j_call: TRBJ1-2
clone_size: .

cdr3_aa: CASSAALYNEQFF
cdr3_nt: TGTGCCAGCAGCGCAGCTCTGTACAATGAGCAGTTCTTC
v_call: TRBV7-9
d_call: .
j_call: TRBJ2-1
clone_size: .